The next 2 T cell receptor beta chains were all read from a single sample in a study of cytomegalovirus exposure and HLA in healthy donors. Primers for the PCR totalled 60 Vbeta and 13 Jbeta. Clones were read by immunoSEQ multiplex PCR, and TCRdb kept only the in-frame ones, dropping some. The sample consists of approximately 180,000 clones, approximately 70% of them appearing once. Sequencing was carried out using PBMCs. The receptors here all came from a woman aged 25 to 39 in good health and CMV-seronegative.

The chain has TRBV28 and TRBJ1-5; D is undetermined. V was pared by 5 bases and J by 5 bases, with 16 bases between. CDR1 and CDR2 (germline): MDHEN, SYDVKM. This CDR3 comprises 15 residues. The CDR3 bases are TGTGCCAGCAGTCCTCTTACAGAGGGAGATCAGCCCCAGCATTTT. It yields the protein CASSPLTEGDQPQHF.

V usage is TRBV19 and J usage is TRBJ2-5, with TRBD1 matching over 10 bases. The DNA end favors TRBJ2-7, so the J call may be wrong. The CDR3 is 14 residues long. CDR1 and CDR2 from the germline V gene are LNHDA and SQIVND (reference sequence). CDR3 amino acids: CASSMGTGANEQYF. For the CDR3, the DNA is TGTGCCAGTAGTATGGGGACAGGGGCTAACGAGCAGTACTTC.